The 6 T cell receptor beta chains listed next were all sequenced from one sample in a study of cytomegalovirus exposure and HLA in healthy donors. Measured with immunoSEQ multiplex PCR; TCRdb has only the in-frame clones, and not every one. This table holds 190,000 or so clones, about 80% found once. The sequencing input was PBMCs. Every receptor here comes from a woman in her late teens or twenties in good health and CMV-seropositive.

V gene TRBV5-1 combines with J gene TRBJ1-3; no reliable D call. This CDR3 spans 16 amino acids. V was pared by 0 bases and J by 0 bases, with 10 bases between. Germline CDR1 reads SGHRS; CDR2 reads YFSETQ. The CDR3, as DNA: TGCGCCAGCAGCTTGGAGTCTCTCAGCTCTGGAAACACCATATATTTT. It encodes CASSLESLSSGNTIYF.

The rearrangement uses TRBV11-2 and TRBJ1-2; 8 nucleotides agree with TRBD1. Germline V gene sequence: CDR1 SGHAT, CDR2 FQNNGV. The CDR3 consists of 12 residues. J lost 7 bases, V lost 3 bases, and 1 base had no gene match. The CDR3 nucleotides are TGTGCCAGCAGCTTTACAGGGGGTGGCTACACCTTC. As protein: CASSFTGGGYTF.

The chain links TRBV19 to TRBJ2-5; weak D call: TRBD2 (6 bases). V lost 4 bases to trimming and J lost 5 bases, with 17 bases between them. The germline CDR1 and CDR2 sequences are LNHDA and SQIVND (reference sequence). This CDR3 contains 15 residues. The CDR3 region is CASSTAGQGLETQYF. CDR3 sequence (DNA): TGTGCCAGTAGTACCGCCGGGCAGGGACTGGAGACCCAGTACTTC. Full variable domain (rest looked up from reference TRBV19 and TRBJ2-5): DGGITQSPKYLFRKEGQNVTLSCEQNLNHDAMYWYRQDPGQGLRLIYYSQIVNDFQKGDIAEGYSVSREKKESFPLTVTSAQKNPTAFYLCASSTAGQGLETQYFGPGTRLLVL.

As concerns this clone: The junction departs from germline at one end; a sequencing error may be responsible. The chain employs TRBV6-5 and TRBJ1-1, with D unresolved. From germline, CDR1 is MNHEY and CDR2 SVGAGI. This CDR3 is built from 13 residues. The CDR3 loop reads CASSYSKYTKAFF. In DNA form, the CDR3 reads TGTGCCAGCAGTTACTCGAAGTACACTAAAGCTTTCTTT.

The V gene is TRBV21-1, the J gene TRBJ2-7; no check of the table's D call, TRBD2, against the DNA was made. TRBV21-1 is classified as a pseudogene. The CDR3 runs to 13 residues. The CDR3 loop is CASSRRFSYEQYF. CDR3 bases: TGTGCCAGCAGCAGGAGGTTCTCCTACGAGCAGTACTTC.

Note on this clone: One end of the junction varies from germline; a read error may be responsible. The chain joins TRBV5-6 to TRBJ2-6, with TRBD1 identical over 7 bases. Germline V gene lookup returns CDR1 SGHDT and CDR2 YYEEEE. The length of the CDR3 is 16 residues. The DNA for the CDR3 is TGTGCCAGCAGCCTGGCAGGGGGAGCTGGGGCCAACGTCCTGATTTTC. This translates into CASSLAGGAGANVLIF.